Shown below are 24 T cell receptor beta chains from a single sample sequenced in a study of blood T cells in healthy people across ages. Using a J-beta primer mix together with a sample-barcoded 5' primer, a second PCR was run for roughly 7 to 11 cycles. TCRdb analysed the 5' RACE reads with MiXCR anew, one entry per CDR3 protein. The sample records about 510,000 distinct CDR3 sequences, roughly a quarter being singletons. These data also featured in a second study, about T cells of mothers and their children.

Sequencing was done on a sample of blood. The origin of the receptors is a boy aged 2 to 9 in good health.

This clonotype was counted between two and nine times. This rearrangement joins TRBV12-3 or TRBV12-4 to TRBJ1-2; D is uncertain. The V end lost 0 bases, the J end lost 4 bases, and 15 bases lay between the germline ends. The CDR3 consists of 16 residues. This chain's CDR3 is CASSLAPARSSYGYTF. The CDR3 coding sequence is TGTGCCAGCAGTTTAGCCCCCGCCAGGAGCAGCTATGGCTACACCTTC.

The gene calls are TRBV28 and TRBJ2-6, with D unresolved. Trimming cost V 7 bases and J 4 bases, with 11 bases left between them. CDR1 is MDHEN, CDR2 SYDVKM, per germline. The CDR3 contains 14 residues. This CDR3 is CASKQEAGANVLTF. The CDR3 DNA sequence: TGTGCCAGCAAGCAGGAAGCGGGGGCCAACGTCCTGACTTTC.

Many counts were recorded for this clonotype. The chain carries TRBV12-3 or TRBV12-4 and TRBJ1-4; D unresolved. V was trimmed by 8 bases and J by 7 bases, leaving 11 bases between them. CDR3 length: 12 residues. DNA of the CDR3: TGTGCCAGCCCTACTGCCGGTGAAAAACTGTTTTTT. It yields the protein CASPTAGEKLFF.

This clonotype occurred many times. The CDR3 region is CASSRPGRRAGYGYTF. DNA for the CDR3: TGTGCCAGCAGCCGCCCGGGACGCCGGGCAGGCTATGGCTACACCTTC. The chain combines TRBV11-2 with TRBJ1-2, with a possible D match to TRBD1 (5 bases). CDR3 length: 16 amino acids. Germline V gives CDR1 SGHAT, CDR2 FQNNGV. Trimming removed 5 bases at V and 4 bases at J, with 20 bases between.

CDR3 residues: CASSLLAVSYEQYF. In nucleotides, the CDR3 is TGCGCCAGCAGCCTTCTAGCGGTTTCCTACGAGCAGTACTTC. The rearrangement uses TRBV4-1 and TRBJ2-7, with 7 positions matching TRBD2. J gave up 1 base and V 4 bases, and 4 bases lay outside the gene matches. This CDR3 region has 14 residues. Germline V lookup: CDR1 MGHRA, CDR2 YSYEKL.

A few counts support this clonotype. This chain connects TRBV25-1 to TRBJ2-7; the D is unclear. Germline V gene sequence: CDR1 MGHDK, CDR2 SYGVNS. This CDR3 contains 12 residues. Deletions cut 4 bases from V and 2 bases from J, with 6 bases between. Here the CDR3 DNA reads TGTGCCAGCAGTGTCAACGCCTACGAGCAGTACTTC. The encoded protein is CASSVNAYEQYF.

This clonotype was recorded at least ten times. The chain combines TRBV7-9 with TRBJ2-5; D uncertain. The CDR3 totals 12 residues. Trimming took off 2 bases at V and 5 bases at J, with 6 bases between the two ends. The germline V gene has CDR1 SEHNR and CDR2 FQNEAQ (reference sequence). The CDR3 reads CASSLLAETQYF. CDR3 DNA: TGTGCCAGCAGCTTATTGGCCGAGACCCAGTACTTC.

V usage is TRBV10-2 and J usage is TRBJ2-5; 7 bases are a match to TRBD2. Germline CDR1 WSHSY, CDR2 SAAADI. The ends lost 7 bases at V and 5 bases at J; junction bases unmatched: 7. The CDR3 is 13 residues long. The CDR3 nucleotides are TGCGCCAGCATACGGAGCGGGAAGGAGACCCAGTACTTC. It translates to CASIRSGKETQYF.

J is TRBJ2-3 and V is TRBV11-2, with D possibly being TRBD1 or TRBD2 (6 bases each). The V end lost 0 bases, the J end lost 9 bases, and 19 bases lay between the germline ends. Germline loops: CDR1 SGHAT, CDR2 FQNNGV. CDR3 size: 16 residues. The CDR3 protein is CASSLETGGQWRTQYF. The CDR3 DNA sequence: TGTGCCAGCAGCTTAGAAACCGGGGGCCAGTGGAGAACGCAGTATTTT. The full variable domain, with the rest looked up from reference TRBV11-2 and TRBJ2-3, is EAGVAQSPRYKIIEKRQSVAFWCNPISGHATLYWYQQILGQGPKLLIQFQNNGVVDDSQLPKDRFSAERLKGVDSTLKIQPAKLEDSAVYLCASSLETGGQWRTQYFGPGTRLTVL.

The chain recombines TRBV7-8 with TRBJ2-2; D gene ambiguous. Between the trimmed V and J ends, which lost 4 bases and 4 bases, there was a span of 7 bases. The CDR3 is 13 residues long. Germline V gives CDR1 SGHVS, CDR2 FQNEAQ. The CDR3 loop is CASSYDLTGELFF. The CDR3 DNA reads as TGTGCCAGCAGCTATGATCTCACCGGGGAGCTGTTTTTT.

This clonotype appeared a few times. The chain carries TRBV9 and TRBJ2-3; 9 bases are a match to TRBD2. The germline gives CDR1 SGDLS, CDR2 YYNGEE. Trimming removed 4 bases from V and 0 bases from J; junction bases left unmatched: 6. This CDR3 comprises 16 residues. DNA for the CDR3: TGTGCCAGCAGCTTCCGCGGGAGGGGGAGCACAGATACGCAGTATTTT. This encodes CASSFRGRGSTDTQYF.

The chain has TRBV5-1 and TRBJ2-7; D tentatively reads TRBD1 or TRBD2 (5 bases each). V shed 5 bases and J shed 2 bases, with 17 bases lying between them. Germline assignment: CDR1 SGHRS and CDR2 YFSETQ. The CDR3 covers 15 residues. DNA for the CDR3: TGCGCCAGCAGGGGAACGGACTGGGGGACCTACGAGCAGTACTTC. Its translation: CASRGTDWGTYEQYF.

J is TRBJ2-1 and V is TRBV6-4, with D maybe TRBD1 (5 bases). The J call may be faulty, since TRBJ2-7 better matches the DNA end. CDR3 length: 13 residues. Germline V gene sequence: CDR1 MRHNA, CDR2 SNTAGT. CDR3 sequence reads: CASSDAGNYEQYF. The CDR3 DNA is TGTGCCAGCAGTGACGCAGGGAATTACGAGCAGTACTTC.

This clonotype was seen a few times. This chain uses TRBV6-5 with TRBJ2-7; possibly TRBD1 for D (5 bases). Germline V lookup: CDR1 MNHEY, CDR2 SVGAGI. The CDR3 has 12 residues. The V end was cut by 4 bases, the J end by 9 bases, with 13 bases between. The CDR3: CASSSIQGVQYF. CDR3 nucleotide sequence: TGTGCCAGCAGTTCCATCCAGGGTGTGCAGTACTTC.

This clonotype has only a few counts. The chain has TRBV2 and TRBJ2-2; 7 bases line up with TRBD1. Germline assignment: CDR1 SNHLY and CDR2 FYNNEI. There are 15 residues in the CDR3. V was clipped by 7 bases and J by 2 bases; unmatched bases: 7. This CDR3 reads CASMDGTANTGELFF. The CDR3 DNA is TGTGCCAGCATGGACGGGACAGCAAACACCGGGGAGCTGTTTTTT. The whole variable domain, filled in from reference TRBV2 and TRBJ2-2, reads EPEVTQTPSHQVTQMGQEVILRCVPISNHLYFYWYRQILGQKVEFLVSFYNNEISEKSEIFDDQFSVERPDGSNFTLKIRSTKLEDSAMYFCASMDGTANTGELFFGEGSRLTVL.

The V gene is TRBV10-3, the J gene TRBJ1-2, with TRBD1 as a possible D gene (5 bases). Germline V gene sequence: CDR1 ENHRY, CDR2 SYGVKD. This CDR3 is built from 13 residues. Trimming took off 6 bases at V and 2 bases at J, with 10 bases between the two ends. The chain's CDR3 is CAIRNEGNYGYTF. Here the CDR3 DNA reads TGTGCCATCAGGAATGAGGGGAACTATGGCTACACCTTC.

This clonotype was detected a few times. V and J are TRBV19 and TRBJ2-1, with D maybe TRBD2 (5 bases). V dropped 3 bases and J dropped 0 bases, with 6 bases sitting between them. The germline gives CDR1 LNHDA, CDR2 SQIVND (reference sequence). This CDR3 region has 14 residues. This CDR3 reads CASSIGVSYNEQFF. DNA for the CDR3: TGTGCCAGTAGTATCGGGGTCTCCTACAATGAGCAGTTCTTC. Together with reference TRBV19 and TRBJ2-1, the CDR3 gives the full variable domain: DGGITQSPKYLFRKEGQNVTLSCEQNLNHDAMYWYRQDPGQGLRLIYYSQIVNDFQKGDIAEGYSVSREKKESFPLTVTSAQKNPTAFYLCASSIGVSYNEQFFGPGTRLTVL.

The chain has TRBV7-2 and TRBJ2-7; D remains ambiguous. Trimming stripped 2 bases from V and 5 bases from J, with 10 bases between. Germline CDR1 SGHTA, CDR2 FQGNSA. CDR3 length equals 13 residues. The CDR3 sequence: CASSLQPGNEQYF. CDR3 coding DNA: TGTGCCAGCAGCTTACAGCCCGGTAACGAGCAGTACTTC.

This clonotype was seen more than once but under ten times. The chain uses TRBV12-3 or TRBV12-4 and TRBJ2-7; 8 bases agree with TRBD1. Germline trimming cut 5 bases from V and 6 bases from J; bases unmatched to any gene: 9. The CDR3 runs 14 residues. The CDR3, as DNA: TGTGCCAGCAGTCTCGGGACAGGCCGGGGCGAGCAGTACTTC. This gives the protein CASSLGTGRGEQYF.

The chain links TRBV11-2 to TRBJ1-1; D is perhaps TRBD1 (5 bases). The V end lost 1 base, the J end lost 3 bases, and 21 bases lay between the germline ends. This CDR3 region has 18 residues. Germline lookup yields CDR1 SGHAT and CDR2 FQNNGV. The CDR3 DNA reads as TGTGCCAGCAGCTTAGTAAACCCACCCCAGGGAATTTACACTGAAGCTTTCTTT. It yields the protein CASSLVNPPQGIYTEAFF.

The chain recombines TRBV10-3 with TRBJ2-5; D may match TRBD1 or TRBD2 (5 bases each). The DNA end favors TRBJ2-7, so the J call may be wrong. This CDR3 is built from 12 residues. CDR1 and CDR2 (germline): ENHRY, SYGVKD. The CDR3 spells CAISGGTYEQYF. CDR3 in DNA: TGTGCCATCAGTGGGGGGACCTACGAGCAGTACTTC.

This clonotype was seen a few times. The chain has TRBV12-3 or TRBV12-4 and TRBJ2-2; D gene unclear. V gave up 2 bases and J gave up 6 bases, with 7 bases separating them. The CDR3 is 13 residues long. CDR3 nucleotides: TGTGCCAGCAGTTTAATTTACCCCGGGGAGCTGTTTTTT. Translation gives CASSLIYPGELFF.

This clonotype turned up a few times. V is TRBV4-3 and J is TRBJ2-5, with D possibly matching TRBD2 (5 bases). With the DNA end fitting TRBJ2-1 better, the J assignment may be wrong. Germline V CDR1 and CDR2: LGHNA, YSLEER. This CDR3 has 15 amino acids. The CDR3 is CASSQDRDSYNEQFF. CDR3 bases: TGCGCCAGCAGCCAAGACCGGGACTCCTACAATGAGCAGTTCTTC.

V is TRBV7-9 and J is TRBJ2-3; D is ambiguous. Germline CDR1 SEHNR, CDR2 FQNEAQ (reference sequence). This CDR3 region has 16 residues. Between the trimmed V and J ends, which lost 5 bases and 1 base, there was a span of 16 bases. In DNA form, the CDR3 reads TGTGCCAGCAGCCTCGTATGGAGATCCCGCACAGATACGCAGTATTTT. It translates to CASSLVWRSRTDTQYF.